This is a list of T cell receptor beta chains from one sample in a study of blood T cell repertoires in COVID-19. Some clones are missing from TCRdb's copy, which holds only in-frame ones; the method was immunoSEQ multiplex PCR. The sample records under 200,000 clones, roughly 90% being singletons. What was sequenced was peripheral blood. These receptors originate from a man younger than 35 with COVID-19, enrolled during active disease. The CDR3 runs from the conserved cysteine through the conserved F or W. D genes are given only for firm matches. Only some rows state a clone size, as once, few, many or a class for expanded clones.

D gene,clone size,J gene,CDR3 length,V gene,CDR3 protein,CDR3 DNA
-,once,TRBJ1-6,16,TRBV16,CASSQSVITVNSPLHF,TGTGCCAGCAGCCAATCGGTCATCACAGTTAATTCACCCCTCCACTTT
-,-,TRBJ1-1,12,TRBV25-1,CASSEFGDEAFF,TGTGCCAGCAGTGAATTCGGGGATGAAGCTTTCTTT
TRBD2,-,TRBJ2-1,13,TRBV28,CASRGRGYNEQFF,TGTGCCAGCCGGGGGAGGGGCTACAATGAGCAGTTCTTC
-,-,TRBJ2-1,11,TRBV6-6,CASSPSNEQFF,TGTGCCAGCAGTCCTTCCAATGAGCAGTTCTTC
-,-,TRBJ1-2,13,TRBV4-1,CASSQDQRGGYTF,TGCGCCAGCAGCCAAGATCAGCGTGGCGGCTACACCTTC
TRBD2,-,TRBJ2-5,18,TRBV4-2,CASSQRIGPSGKKETQYF,TGTGCCAGCAGCCAAAGGATTGGGCCTAGCGGGAAGAAGGAGACCCAGTACTTC
-,-,TRBJ2-5,11,TRBV5-6,CASSLQGTQYF,TGTGCCAGCAGCTTACAGGGGACCCAGTACTTC
-,-,TRBJ2-2,14,TRBV23-1,CASSPWERTGELFF,TGCGCCAGCAGTCCATGGGAGAGAACCGGGGAGCTGTTTTTT
TRBD1,-,TRBJ2-7,15,TRBV5-4,CASSFGQGSSYEQYF,TGTGCCAGCAGCTTCGGACAGGGGAGCTCCTACGAGCAGTACTTC
-,-,TRBJ2-1,14,TRBV24-1,CATSVATGHNEQFF,TGTGCCACCAGTGTAGCGACAGGCCACAATGAGCAGTTCTTC
TRBD2,few,TRBJ2-1,18,TRBV28,CASPPGLAGARSYNEQFF,TGTGCCAGTCCACCGGGACTAGCGGGAGCAAGGTCCTACAATGAGCAGTTCTTC
-,-,TRBJ1-2,15,TRBV4-3,CASSQGWQGNYGYTF,TGCGCCAGCAGCCAAGGGTGGCAGGGTAACTATGGCTACACCTTC
TRBD2,once,TRBJ2-5,14,TRBV30,CAFGTSGVQETQYF,TGTGCCTTTGGGACTAGCGGAGTCCAAGAGACCCAGTACTTC
TRBD1,once,TRBJ2-5,15,TRBV14,CASSRRTGGLETQYF,TGTGCCAGCAGCCGAAGGACAGGGGGCTTAGAGACCCAGTACTTC
TRBD1,-,TRBJ1-5,14,TRBV28,CAIKAGTAYQPQHF,TGTGCCATCAAGGCCGGGACAGCTTATCAGCCCCAGCATTTT
TRBD1,-,TRBJ2-7,13,TRBV29-1,CSVAPGQAYEQYF,TGCAGCGTAGCCCCGGGACAGGCCTACGAGCAGTACTTC
-,-,TRBJ2-7,13,TRBV19,CASSFGETYEQYF,TGTGCCAGTAGTTTCGGGGAGACCTACGAGCAGTACTTC
-,-,TRBJ2-7,14,TRBV7-3,CASSLVGSSYEQYF,TGTGCCAGCAGCTTAGTCGGGAGCTCCTACGAGCAGTACTTC
TRBD2,once,TRBJ2-5,17,TRBV11-2,CASSLPGLAVIQETQYF,TGTGCCAGCAGCCTCCCTGGACTAGCGGTTATACAAGAGACCCAGTACTTC
TRBD1,-,TRBJ1-4,17,TRBV19,CASSPSRDRADNEKLLF,TGTGCCAGTAGTCCGTCCCGGGACAGGGCGGATAATGAAAAACTGCTTTTT
-,-,TRBJ1-5,14,TRBV28,CASSFRGWAQPQHF,TGTGCCAGCAGTTTTAGGGGTTGGGCTCAGCCCCAGCATTTT
-,-,TRBJ2-3,15,TRBV28,CASTFGGFATDTQYF,TGTGCCAGCACCTTCGGGGGATTCGCCACAGATACGCAGTATTTT
TRBD1,-,TRBJ2-2,16,TRBV9,CASSVGRTGPTGELFF,TGTGCCAGCAGCGTAGGTAGGACAGGTCCCACCGGGGAGCTGTTTTTT
-,-,TRBJ1-6,15,TRBV5-5,CASSGETILNSPLHF,TGTGCCAGCAGCGGGGAGACAATACTTAATTCACCCCTCCACTTT
-,-,TRBJ1-5,16,TRBV4-1,CASSLAWGFSNQPQHF,TGCGCCAGCAGCCTAGCCTGGGGCTTCAGCAATCAGCCCCAGCATTTT
-,-,TRBJ1-1,13,TRBV29-1,CSVERQGSPEAFF,TGCAGCGTTGAGCGTCAGGGAAGCCCCGAAGCTTTCTTT
TRBD1,-,TRBJ2-7,14,TRBV19,CASSPGTVSYEQYF,TGTGCCAGTAGCCCCGGGACAGTCTCCTACGAGCAGTACTTC
-,-,TRBJ2-7,13,TRBV5-6,CASSLTEGYEQYF,TGTGCCAGCAGCTTGACAGAGGGCTACGAGCAGTACTTC
-,-,TRBJ1-4,13,TRBV30,CAWRTGGGEKLLF,TGTGCCTGGAGGACCGGTGGAGGCGAAAAACTGCTTTTT